One sample yielded the 10 T cell receptor beta chains listed below, sequenced in a study of blood T cell repertoires in COVID-19. The protocol was immunoSEQ multiplex PCR, while the TCRdb copy is restricted to in-frame clones and leaves out a portion. The table shows roughly 700,000 clones, with 70% to 90% occurring only once. The sample was peripheral blood. The receptors here all came from a woman aged 18-29 years with acute or convalescent COVID-19.

This clone was counted a single time. This sequence joins TRBV10-3 and TRBJ2-7; D gene unclear. CDR1 and CDR2 (germline): ENHRY, SYGVKD. The V gene lost 3 bases and the J gene lost 3 bases, with 12 bases spanning the gap. The CDR3 consists of 14 residues. In nucleotides, the CDR3 is TGTGCCATCAGTGACTTCGACACGAACTACGAGCAGTACTTC. It codes for CAISDFDTNYEQYF.

The CDR3 DNA reads as TGTGCCAGCACCCAACCGGACAGGGGATACGAGCAGTACTTC. Translation gives CASTQPDRGYEQYF. The chain carries TRBV28 and TRBJ2-7; 9 nucleotides align to TRBD1. Germline V gene lookup returns CDR1 MDHEN and CDR2 SYDVKM. The CDR3 has 14 residues. Losses at the gene ends were 7 bases for V and 4 bases for J; bases not matched to a gene: 8.

The CDR3 protein is CASSPYSRVNTEAFF. The CDR3 bases are TGTGCCAGCAGCCCCTACAGCCGAGTGAACACTGAAGCTTTCTTT. The rearrangement joins TRBV5-5 to TRBJ1-1, with unresolved D. The CDR3 extends over 15 amino acids. V lost 4 bases to trimming and J lost 0 bases, with 13 bases between them. Per germline, CDR1 SGHKS and CDR2 YYEKEE (reference sequence).

This sequence joins TRBV7-9 and TRBJ1-1; D might be TRBD1 (5 bases). V was cut by 4 bases and J by 1 base, with 13 bases left in between. Germline lookup yields CDR1 SEHNR and CDR2 FQNEAQ (reference sequence). The CDR3 is 15 residues long. CDR3 loop: CASSSSTDPNTEAFF. As DNA, the CDR3 is TGTGCCAGCAGCTCATCGACAGATCCGAACACTGAAGCTTTCTTT.

This chain connects TRBV15 to TRBJ2-4; maybe TRBD2 (6 bases). CDR1 is LNHNV, CDR2 YYDKDF, per germline (reference sequence). This CDR3 has 20 amino acids. With 2 bases removed from V and 0 bases from J, the gap between germline ends came to 23 bases. CDR3 region: CATSRFTGTRSTLAKNIQYF. The CDR3 bases are TGTGCCACCAGCAGATTTACCGGGACTCGATCGACTCTAGCCAAAAACATTCAGTACTTC.

This rearrangement joins TRBV6-5 to TRBJ2-7; 12 bases match TRBD2. The junction had 5 bases not matched to a gene; V was cut back by 2 bases and J by 3 bases. The CDR3 sequence is 16 residues long. Germline CDR1 reads MNHEY; CDR2 reads SVGAGI. CDR3 DNA: TGTGCCAGCAGTTACGACCCTAGCGGGGGGGACTACGAGCAGTACTTC. It translates to CASSYDPSGGDYEQYF.

The chain is built from TRBV2 and TRBJ1-6, with 7 bases fitting TRBD1. Germline V CDR1 and CDR2: SNHLY, FYNNEI. The V and J ends lost 4 bases and 5 bases, in that order; junction bases with no gene match: 14. The CDR3 runs to 18 residues. The CDR3 nucleotides read TGTGCCAGCAGTGTGGTACAGGGGTATGGGGAGAATAATTCACCCCTCCACTTT. It translates to CASSVVQGYGENNSPLHF.

The chain joins TRBV4-3 to TRBJ2-1, with TRBD1 matching 10 bases. The CDR3 is made up of 14 amino acids. In germline, CDR1 is LGHNA, CDR2 YSLEER. V shed 5 bases and J 9 bases; nucleotides not matched to a gene: 7. CDR3 in DNA: TGCGCCAGCAGCAGAGACAGGGGGCAGGGTGAGCAGTTCTTC. Its translation: CASSRDRGQGEQFF.

The rearrangement links TRBV3-1 (or the pseudogene TRBV3-2) to TRBJ1-2; D call uncertain. The germline V gene has CDR1 LGHDT and CDR2 YNNKEL (reference sequence). The length of the CDR3 is 15 residues. The ends were cut back, 2 bases at V and 4 bases at J, with 14 bases in the middle. The CDR3 region is CASSQRGRLSYGYTF. CDR3 nucleotides: TGTGCCAGCAGCCAACGAGGGCGTCTTAGCTATGGCTACACCTTC.

This clone was seen just once. The rearrangement links TRBV11-2 to TRBJ1-2; 7 bases align to TRBD1. V dropped 1 base and J dropped 0; count of bases not matched to a gene: 2. The germline V gene has CDR1 SGHAT and CDR2 FQNNGV. CDR3 size: 15 residues. CDR3 residues: CASSLVGTANYGYTF. CDR3 coding DNA: TGTGCCAGCAGCTTAGTGGGGACAGCTAACTATGGCTACACCTTC.